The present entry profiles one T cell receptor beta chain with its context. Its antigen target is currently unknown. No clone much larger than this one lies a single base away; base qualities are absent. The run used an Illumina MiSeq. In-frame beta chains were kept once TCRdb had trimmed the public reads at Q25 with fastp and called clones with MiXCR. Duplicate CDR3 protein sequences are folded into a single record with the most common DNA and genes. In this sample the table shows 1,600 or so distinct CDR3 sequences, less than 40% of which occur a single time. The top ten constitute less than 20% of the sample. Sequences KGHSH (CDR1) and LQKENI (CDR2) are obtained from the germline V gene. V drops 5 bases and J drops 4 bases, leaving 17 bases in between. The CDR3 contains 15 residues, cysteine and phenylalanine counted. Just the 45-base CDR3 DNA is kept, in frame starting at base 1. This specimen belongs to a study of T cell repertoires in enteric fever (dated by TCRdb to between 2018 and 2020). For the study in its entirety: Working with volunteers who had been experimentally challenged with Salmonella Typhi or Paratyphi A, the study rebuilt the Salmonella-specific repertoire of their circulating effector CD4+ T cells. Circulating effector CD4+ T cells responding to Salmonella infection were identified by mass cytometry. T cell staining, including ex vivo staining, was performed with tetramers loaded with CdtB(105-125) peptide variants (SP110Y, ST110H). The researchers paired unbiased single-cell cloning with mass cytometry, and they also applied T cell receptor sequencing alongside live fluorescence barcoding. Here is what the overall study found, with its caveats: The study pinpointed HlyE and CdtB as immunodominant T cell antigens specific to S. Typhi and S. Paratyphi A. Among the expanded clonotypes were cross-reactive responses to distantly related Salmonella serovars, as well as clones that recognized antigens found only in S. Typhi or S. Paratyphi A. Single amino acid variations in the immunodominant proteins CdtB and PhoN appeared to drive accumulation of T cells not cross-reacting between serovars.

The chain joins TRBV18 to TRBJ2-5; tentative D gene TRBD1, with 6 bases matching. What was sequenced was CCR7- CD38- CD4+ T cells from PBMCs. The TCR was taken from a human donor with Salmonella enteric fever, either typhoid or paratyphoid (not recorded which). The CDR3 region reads CASSSDWGQRETQYF. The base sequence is TGTGCCAGCTCATCCGACTGGGGGCAGAGAGAGACCCAGTACTTC. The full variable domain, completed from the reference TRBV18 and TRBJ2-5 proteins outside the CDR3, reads NAGVMQNPRHLVRRRGQEARLRCSPMKGHSHVYWYRQLPEEGLKFMVYLQKENIIDESGMPKERFSAEFPKEGPSILRIQQVVRGDSAAYFCASSSDWGQRETQYFGPGTRLLVL.